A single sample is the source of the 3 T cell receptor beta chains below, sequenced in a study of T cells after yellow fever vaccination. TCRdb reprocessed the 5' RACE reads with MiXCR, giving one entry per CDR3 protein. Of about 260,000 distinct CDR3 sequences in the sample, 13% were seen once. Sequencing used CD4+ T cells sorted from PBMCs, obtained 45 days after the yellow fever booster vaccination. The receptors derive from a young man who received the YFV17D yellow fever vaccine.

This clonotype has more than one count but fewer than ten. CDR3: CSASRTGRGELFF. The CDR3 bases are TGCAGTGCTAGTAGGACAGGGCGCGGGGAGCTGTTTTTT. The chain carries TRBV20-1 and TRBJ2-2, with TRBD1 matching 8 bases. This CDR3 region has 13 residues. The germline gives CDR1 DFQATT, CDR2 SNEGSKA (reference sequence). The J segment lost 7 bases and the V segment lost 3 bases, leaving 4 bases of the junction unmatched.

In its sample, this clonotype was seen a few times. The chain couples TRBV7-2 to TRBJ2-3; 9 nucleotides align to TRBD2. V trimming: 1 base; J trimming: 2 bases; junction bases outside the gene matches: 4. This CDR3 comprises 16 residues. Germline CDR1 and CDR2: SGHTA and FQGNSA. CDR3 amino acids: CASSLVAGAYTDTQYF. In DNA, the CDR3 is TGTGCCAGCAGCTTAGTAGCGGGAGCCTACACAGATACGCAGTATTTT.

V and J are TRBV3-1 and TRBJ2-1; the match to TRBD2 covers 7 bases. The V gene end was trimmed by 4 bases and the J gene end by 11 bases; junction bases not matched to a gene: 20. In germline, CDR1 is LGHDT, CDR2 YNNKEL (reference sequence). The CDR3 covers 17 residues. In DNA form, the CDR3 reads TGTGCCAGCAGCCCCTCTGAGGGACTACCCCTACAAACGAAGCAGTTCTTC. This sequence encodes CASSPSEGLPLQTKQFF.